This TCR beta chain originates from a study of cytotoxic CD8 clonotypes in ibrutinib-treated CLL. General study findings and limits: Having risen at ibrutinib response, clonality had fallen back toward baseline by progression. Baseline clonality, higher than in age-matched healthy donors, tracked circulating CD8+ T-cell counts.

Trimming removed 5 bases from V and 1 base from J, with 15 bases in between. This CDR3 contains 16 residues. The germline CDR1 and CDR2 sequences are ENHRY and SYGVKD. The intended depth for sequencing was 1 in 200,000 to 1 in 1 million T cells. The repertoire was sequenced with immunoSEQ multiplex PCR; TCRdb's copy has only in-frame clones and lacks some. The repertoire includes about 80,000 clones, 79% of them detected once, and roughly 5% sits in the top ten. A note on this clone: Its matching antigen is unknown.

Libraries of TCR beta were made from around 1.8 micrograms of genomic DNA that came from cryopreserved PBMCs. Sequences were derived from PBMCs, sampled after 12 months of ibrutinib treatment. The clonotype originates from a human donor with chronic lymphocytic leukemia. The genes are TRBV10-3 and TRBJ1-3, with D possibly being TRBD1 (6 bases). The CDR3 bases are TGTGCCATCAGTCCCCACGGGGGGCGGTCTGGAAACACCATATATTTT. This translates into CAISPHGGRSGNTIYF.